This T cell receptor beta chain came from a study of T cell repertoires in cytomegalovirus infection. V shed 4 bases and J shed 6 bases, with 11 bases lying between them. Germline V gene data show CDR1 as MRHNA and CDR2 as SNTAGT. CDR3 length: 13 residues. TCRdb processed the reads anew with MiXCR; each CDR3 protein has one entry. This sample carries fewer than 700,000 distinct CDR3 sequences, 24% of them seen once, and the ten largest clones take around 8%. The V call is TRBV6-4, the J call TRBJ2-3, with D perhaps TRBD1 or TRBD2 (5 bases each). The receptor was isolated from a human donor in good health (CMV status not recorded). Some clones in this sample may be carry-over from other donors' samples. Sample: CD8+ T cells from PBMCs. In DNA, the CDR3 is TGTGCCAGCAGTGGGGACGGAGAGGATACGCAGTATTTT. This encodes CASSGDGEDTQYF.